This passage covers 17 T cell receptor beta chains from one sample sequenced in a study of T cell clusters in autoimmune cytopenias. Roughly 38,000 genome equivalents of blood DNA were amplified for TRB. TRB was amplified by touch-down multiplex PCR, primer pools A and B combined. TCRdb reanalyzed the multiplex PCR reads and collapses them to one entry per CDR3 protein, without DNA. The sample holds around 2,000 distinct CDR3 sequences. The sample was peripheral blood. These receptors originate from a human donor with an autoimmune cytopenia, with autoimmune hepatitis or in good health (not recorded which).

This clonotype is deemed medium-sized by its frequency. The rearrangement joins TRBV6-1 to TRBJ2-5; TCRdb selects TRBD2, and the lack of DNA leaves this call unchecked. The CDR3 loop spans 15 amino acids. Germline values: CDR1 MNHNS, CDR2 SASEGT. The CDR3 sequence is CASTRTSGRQETQYF.

The V gene is TRBV19, the J gene TRBJ1-3; as DNA is missing, the TRBD1 call by TCRdb cannot be tested. Per the germline V gene, CDR1 is LNHDA and CDR2 is SQIVND (reference sequence). This CDR3 is built from 15 residues. The CDR3 spells CASSIGGISGNTIYF.

This clonotype ranks as medium-sized in terms of frequency. The V call is TRBV11-1, the J call TRBJ2-3; TCRdb calls TRBD2, which cannot be checked without DNA. Germline loops: CDR1 SGHAT, CDR2 FQDESV (reference sequence). The CDR3 is 11 amino acids. CDR3 loop: CASGLADTQYF.

Its frequency marks this clonotype as medium-sized. The gene calls are TRBV7-6 and TRBJ2-2; the D call of TRBD2 rests on TCRdb alone, since no DNA is present to check it. The germline CDR1 and CDR2 sequences are SGHVS and FNYEAQ. CDR3 length equals 13 residues. CDR3 sequence reads: CASSQREPGELFF.

Considering frequency, this clonotype is medium-sized. The chain combines TRBV7-2 with TRBJ2-6. Germline CDR1 SGHTA, CDR2 FQGNSA. The CDR3 totals 17 residues. CDR3: CASSLGRGASGANVLTF.

V usage is TRBV19 and J usage is TRBJ2-2; as DNA is missing, the TRBD1 call by TCRdb cannot be tested. This CDR3 has 17 residues. CDR1 is LNHDA and CDR2 is SQIVND in the germline V gene (reference sequence). The CDR3 protein is CASRGSRGGGNTGELFF.

Frequency places this clonotype as medium-sized. The rearrangement joins TRBV12-3 or TRBV12-4 to TRBJ1-1; the D call from TCRdb, TRBD1, cannot be confirmed without DNA. The CDR3 sequence is 15 residues long. CDR3 sequence: CASRRDRGRHTEAFF.

V usage is TRBV29-1 and J usage is TRBJ2-7; the TRBD1 assignment by TCRdb is unverifiable without DNA. CDR3 length: 12 amino acids. Germline V gives CDR1 SQVTM, CDR2 ANQGSEA. CDR3 sequence reads: CSVPTQGGEQYF.

This clonotype is classed as medium-sized (0.01 to 0.1%) by frequency. The V gene is TRBV11-3, the J gene TRBJ1-1. Germline CDR1 is SGHNT and CDR2 is YENEEA. The CDR3 length is 17 residues. The CDR3 sequence: CASSFGRFTGLNTEAFF.

Considering frequency, this clonotype is medium-sized (0.01 to 0.1%). The gene calls are TRBV6-1 and TRBJ1-6; the TCRdb D gene call, TRBD1, has no DNA to confirm it. The CDR3 runs to 14 residues. Germline CDR1 MNHNS, CDR2 SASEGT. The CDR3 region is CASSPQRTDSPLHF.

Its frequency marks this clonotype as medium-sized. The chain links TRBV11-3 to TRBJ1-1; with no DNA, the TCRdb D assignment of TRBD1 cannot be verified. CDR3 length equals 15 residues. Germline-derived CDR1 and CDR2 are SGHNT and YENEEA. The CDR3 is CASSLGNQGGAEAFF.

This clonotype is deemed medium-sized by its frequency. The rearrangement joins TRBV15 to TRBJ2-2; TCRdb's D gene call, TRBD1, goes unchecked for lack of DNA. CDR1 is LNHNV and CDR2 is YYDKDF in the germline V gene (reference sequence). The CDR3 runs to 14 residues. The CDR3 sequence is CATRGGETTGELFF.

This clonotype is identified as hyperexpanded from frequency. V and J are TRBV12-3 or TRBV12-4 and TRBJ2-2. The CDR3 is 14 residues long. The chain's CDR3 is CASSPSWNTGELFF.

This clonotype is called medium-sized based on its frequency. The chain uses TRBV19 and TRBJ1-6; TCRdb lists TRBD1, though no DNA is available to test this call. This CDR3 is built from 12 residues. From germline, CDR1 is LNHDA and CDR2 SQIVND (reference sequence). CDR3 sequence reads: CASRGGNSPLHF.

In terms of frequency, this clonotype is medium-sized (0.01 to 0.1%). The J gene is TRBJ2-2, the V gene TRBV19; TCRdb gives TRBD1 as the D gene, but with no DNA this cannot be confirmed. This CDR3 has 15 residues. Per germline, CDR1 LNHDA and CDR2 SQIVND (reference sequence). CDR3: CASTPSTGGTGELFF.

In terms of frequency, this clonotype is medium-sized. The chain couples TRBV24-1 to TRBJ2-3. This CDR3 comprises 12 residues. Germline assignment: CDR1 KGHDR and CDR2 SFDVKD. The CDR3 is CATGMSTDTQYF.

This clonotype shows up as medium-sized by frequency. V is TRBV12-3 or TRBV12-4 and J is TRBJ2-5; TCRdb's D gene call, TRBD1, goes unchecked for lack of DNA. This CDR3 has 13 amino acids. CDR3 sequence reads: CASSSTEQETQYF.